This entry features one TCR beta chain sequence. Its target is unknown. This sample was included in a study of cytomegalovirus exposure and HLA in healthy donors. In the PCR, 60 Vbeta and 13 Jbeta primers were used. The data were produced by immunoSEQ multiplex PCR, yet TCRdb's version contains in-frame clones alone and is incomplete. The profile covers approximately 160,000 clones, with over 70% appearing a single time and roughly 1.4% taken by the ten largest. The CDR3 spans 16 residues. In germline, CDR1 is LGHNA, CDR2 YNFKEQ. The V gene lost 0 bases and the J gene lost 0 bases, with 9 bases spanning the gap. Study results and limitations: The listing of 150 to 200 TCR beta chains classed them as cytomegalovirus-associated. DRB1 had the most TCR associations and HLA-C the fewest, a later analysis found, with rates varying by HLA locus.

The rearrangement joins TRBV4-2 to TRBJ2-1, with a possible D match to TRBD1 (6 bases). This sequence was found in a woman between 25 and 40 years old in good health and CMV-seropositive. Sequencing used PBMCs. CDR3 nucleotide sequence: TGTGCCAGCAGCCAAGATCAGGGGTTCTCCTACAATGAGCAGTTCTTC. This gives the protein CASSQDQGFSYNEQFF.